This TCR beta chain comes out of a study of patients and donors after allogeneic stem cell transplantation. CDR1 and CDR2 from the germline V gene are MNHEY and SVGEGT. This CDR3 has 15 residues. Trimming left V 0 bases short and J 5 bases short, with 14 bases between. One entry per CDR3 protein, called by TCRdb with MiXCR from the RT-PCR reads. This repertoire shows 90,000 to 130,000 distinct CDR3 sequences, 35% found once; its top ten account for about 27%. This chain uses TRBV6-2 or TRBV6-3 with TRBJ2-7; a weak D match, TRBD2 (6 bases). The source material was blood, either unsorted or a sorted T cell fraction (not recorded which). The clonotype was recovered from a human donor who was either an allogeneic HSCT recipient or a stem cell or donor lymphocyte infusion donor (not recorded which). It is not recorded whose cells these are; they may come from a transplant donor. In nucleotides, the CDR3 is TGTGCCAGCAGTTACTCGAAACTAGCCAGCCACGAGCAGTACTTC. Amino acid sequence: CASSYSKLASHEQYF.